Listed here are 17 T cell receptor beta chains from one sample, sequenced in a study of beta chain features in type 1 diabetes. Regarding the study as a whole: Shorter TCRB CDR3s, moderately but significantly so, marked every one of the four CD4+ subsets in Type 1 diabetes patients.

The antigens of these receptors remain unknown. Investigators reverse transcribed all isolated RNA, so they sequenced expressed TCRB transcripts. Measured with immunoSEQ multiplex PCR; TCRdb has only the in-frame clones, and not every one. The sample contains a few hundred thousand clones, around 20% of which appear only once. Source material: naive CD4+ T cells from blood. Receptor source: a woman between 40 and 55 years old with type 1 diabetes.

This clone came up a few times. V gene TRBV4-3 combines with J gene TRBJ1-4; 7 bases are a match to TRBD1. The CDR3 is made up of 15 amino acids. The germline CDR1 and CDR2 sequences are LGHNA and YSLEER. After removal of 1 base from V and 12 bases from J, the junction contained 11 bases not matched to a gene. In DNA, the CDR3 is TGCGCCAGCAGCCAAGCCCCCGCGGACAGGCCGCAACTGTTTTTT. This gives the protein CASSQAPADRPQLFF.

The rearrangement links TRBV7-9 to TRBJ2-3, with D possibly being TRBD2 (6 bases). The germline CDR1 and CDR2 sequences are SEHNR and FQNEAQ (reference sequence). With 5 bases removed from V and 1 base from J, the gap between germline ends came to 10 bases. The CDR3 extends over 14 amino acids. The CDR3 bases are TGTGCCAGCAGCCAGACGGGGGGCACAGATACGCAGTATTTT. Its protein product is CASSQTGGTDTQYF.

The chain couples TRBV29-1 to TRBJ2-7, with 12 nucleotides matching TRBD1. There are 14 residues in the CDR3. J lost 5 bases, V lost 1 base, and 3 bases had no gene match. Per the germline V gene, CDR1 is SQVTM and CDR2 is ANQGSEA. As DNA, the CDR3 is TGCAGCGTTGAAGGGGGACAGGGGGCTAACGAGCAGTACTTC. Residues: CSVEGGQGANEQYF.

Only a few counts were recorded for this clone. The rearrangement joins TRBV6-5 to TRBJ1-1; D is unclear. Germline CDR1 reads MNHEY; CDR2 reads SVGAGI. V lost 6 bases, J lost 2 bases, and 7 bases lay in between. The CDR3 contains 12 residues. The CDR3 sequence is CASSDSNTEAFF. In DNA, the CDR3 is TGTGCCAGCAGCGACTCTAACACTGAAGCTTTCTTT.

The chain is built from TRBV7-2 and TRBJ2-7, with D hard to call. Germline CDR1 is SGHTA and CDR2 is FQGNSA. Trimming stripped 0 bases from V and 0 bases from J, with 12 bases between. CDR3 size: 16 residues. The CDR3 coding sequence is TGTGCCAGCAGCTTAGCTCTTAATTGGCCCTCCTACGAGCAGTACTTC. Translating gives CASSLALNWPSYEQYF.

The chain is built from TRBV6-5 and TRBJ2-7, with TRBD1 as a possible D gene (6 bases). Trimming cost V 6 bases and J 2 bases, with 17 bases left between them. The CDR3 runs 15 residues. Germline V gene lookup returns CDR1 MNHEY and CDR2 SVGAGI. The CDR3 region is CASSPSSGATYEQYF. CDR3 in DNA: TGTGCCAGCAGCCCCTCCTCAGGGGCCACCTACGAGCAGTACTTC.

This clone was counted a few times. V is TRBV11-2 and J is TRBJ2-1; the match to TRBD2 covers 11 bases. V lost 5 bases, J lost 9 bases, and 3 bases stayed unmatched. The CDR3 is 13 amino acids. Germline V gene sequence: CDR1 SGHAT, CDR2 FQNNGV. The CDR3 DNA sequence: TGTGCCAGCAGCCTCGGACTAGCGGGTGAGCAGTTCTTC. As protein: CASSLGLAGEQFF.

V gene TRBV29-1 combines with J gene TRBJ2-3, with 8 bases fitting TRBD2. Looked up from germline, CDR1 is SQVTM and CDR2 is ANQGSEA. V trimming: 4 bases; J trimming: 3 bases; junction bases outside the gene matches: 6. The CDR3 runs to 14 residues. CDR3 DNA: TGCAGCGTTGCTCAACAGCGGGGGACAGATACGCAGTATTTT. Protein product: CSVAQQRGTDTQYF.

This clone was counted between two and nine times. V gene TRBV9 combines with J gene TRBJ2-1; TRBD2 aligns across 8 bases. CDR3 length equals 17 residues. Per germline, CDR1 SGDLS and CDR2 YYNGEE. V lost 4 bases, J lost 0 bases, and 9 bases stayed unmatched. CDR3 DNA: TGTGCCAGCAGCCTCCGGGGGGGACTGAGCTCCTACAATGAGCAGTTCTTC. Its protein product is CASSLRGGLSSYNEQFF. Full variable domain (missing parts from reference TRBV9 and TRBJ2-1): DSGVTQTPKHLITATGQRVTLRCSPRSGDLSVYWYQQSLDQGLQFLIQYYNGEERAKGNILERFSAQQFPDLHSELNLSSLELGDSALYFCASSLRGGLSSYNEQFFGPGTRLTVL.

V gene TRBV7-2 combines with J gene TRBJ2-7; 10 positions agree with TRBD2. This CDR3 spans 16 amino acids. Unmatched junction bases numbered 7, after V lost 0 bases and J lost 5 bases. Germline CDR1 and CDR2: SGHTA and FQGNSA. The CDR3 loop is CASSLASSGRGDEQYF. The CDR3 bases are TGTGCCAGCAGCTTAGCCTCTAGCGGGAGAGGGGACGAGCAGTACTTC.

The chain couples TRBV30 to TRBJ2-7; TRBD2 matches at 7 bases. The CDR3 consists of 13 residues. With 3 bases clipped from V and 2 bases from J, the junction kept 4 bases outside the gene matches. Germline CDR1 GTSNPN, CDR2 SVGIG (reference sequence). The CDR3 nucleotides read TGTGCCTGGAGCGGCGGGAGCCCCTACGAGCAGTACTTC. It encodes CAWSGGSPYEQYF.

This clone was seen a handful of times. This chain joins TRBV13 and TRBJ2-3; 11 bases line up with TRBD2. This CDR3 has 15 amino acids. Trimming cost V 8 bases and J 5 bases; bases outside gene matches: 9. The germline V gene encodes CDR1 PRHDT and CDR2 FYEKMQ (reference sequence). CDR3 nucleotides: TGTGCCAGCCGCCACGGGGGGACTAGCGGAGATACGCAGTATTTT. Protein sequence: CASRHGGTSGDTQYF. Using reference TRBV13 and TRBJ2-3 for the parts outside the CDR3, the full variable domain is AAGVIQSPRHLIKEKRETATLKCYPIPRHDTVYWYQQGPGQDPQFLISFYEKMQSDKGSIPDRFSAQQFSDYHSELNMSSLELGDSALYFCASRHGGTSGDTQYFGPGTRLTVL.

The chain combines TRBV5-4 with TRBJ2-1; TRBD1 agrees at 9 bases. The germline CDR1 and CDR2 sequences are SGHNT and YYREEE (reference sequence). Germline trimming cut 4 bases from V and 4 bases from J; bases unmatched to any gene: 6. The CDR3 covers 15 residues. The CDR3 protein is CASSPGTGPYNEQFF. The DNA for the CDR3 is TGTGCCAGCAGCCCCGGGACAGGGCCATACAATGAGCAGTTCTTC.

This clone was seen only a few times. This rearrangement joins TRBV5-1 to TRBJ2-2, with 7 bases that match TRBD2. This CDR3 contains 16 residues. V gave up 0 bases and J gave up 1 base; unmatched junction bases: 3. CDR1 is SGHRS, CDR2 YFSETQ, per germline. CDR3 nucleotide sequence: TGCGCCAGCAGCTTGGCCGGGGGGAAGAACACCGGGGAGCTGTTTTTT. It yields the protein CASSLAGGKNTGELFF. Using reference TRBV5-1 and TRBJ2-2 for the parts outside the CDR3, the full variable domain is KAGVTQTPRYLIKTRGQQVTLSCSPISGHRSVSWYQQTPGQGLQFLFEYFSETQRNKGNFPGRFSGRQFSNSRSEMNVSTLELGDSALYLCASSLAGGKNTGELFFGEGSRLTVL.

The rearrangement links TRBV19 to TRBJ2-5, with 7 bases identical to TRBD1. The germline CDR1 and CDR2 sequences are LNHDA and SQIVND (reference sequence). J gave up 1 base and V 1 base, and 6 bases lay outside the gene matches. The CDR3 consists of 16 residues. CDR3 amino acids: CASSIGRWDSQETQYF. The CDR3 coding sequence is TGTGCCAGTAGTATAGGCAGATGGGACAGCCAAGAGACCCAGTACTTC.

The J gene is TRBJ2-5, the V gene TRBV27, with unresolved D. Germline CDR1 reads MNHEY; CDR2 reads SMNVEV (reference sequence). V was clipped by 2 bases and J by 1 base, with 5 bases between them. The CDR3 has 13 residues. The CDR3 DNA follows: TGTGCCAGCAGTTTAAGCTTCCAAGAGACCCAGTACTTC. It is translated as CASSLSFQETQYF.

In its sample, this clone was seen a few times. The chain employs TRBV5-4 and TRBJ1-2; weak D call: TRBD1 (5 bases). The CDR3 runs 14 residues. In germline, CDR1 is SGHNT, CDR2 YYREEE (reference sequence). V was pared by 4 bases and J by 5 bases, with 15 bases between. CDR3 bases: TGTGCCAGCAGCACCCGCGGGGGTAGATATGGCTACACCTTC. Amino acid sequence: CASSTRGGRYGYTF.